This T cell receptor (beta chain) stems from a study of cytomegalovirus exposure and HLA in healthy donors. Whole-study findings and limits: The productive fraction for most TCR beta V segments was about 87% or about 30% in an earlier analysis.

With 60 Vbeta and 13 Jbeta primers, the PCR was carried out. The method was immunoSEQ multiplex PCR; TCRdb's version includes in-frame clones alone and lacks a portion of them. Among some 150,000 clones listed, roughly 84% were seen once. The length of the CDR3 is 16 residues. Trimming pared 5 bases from V and 2 bases from J, leaving 17 bases between. Per the germline V gene, CDR1 is SEHNR and CDR2 is FQNEAQ (reference sequence). This clone was counted a single time. What it binds is unknown. The chain uses TRBV7-9 and TRBJ2-3, with unresolved D. The source material was PBMCs. The clonotype was recovered from a young woman in good health and CMV-seronegative. This chain's CDR3 is CASSPTRLSHTDTQYF. DNA for the CDR3: TGTGCCAGCAGCCCGACCAGGTTGAGTCACACAGATACGCAGTATTTT.